This TCR beta chain was retrieved from a study of CD8+ T cells in alopecia areata. The wider study: Spontaneously alopecic C3H/HeJ graft donors, about 6-12 months old, gave skin to approximately 6-10-week-old female C3H/HeJ mice. Study results and caveats: With patients, TCR sharing proved less clear than in mice, a difference possibly related to HLA. Sequencing of scalp tissue also captures the resident alphabeta T cells of normal skin. Clonality in lesional scalp, especially alopecia totalis/universalis, exceeded that of normal scalp.

After pooling, cutaneous lymph node cells were sorted with CD4, CD8alpha, NKG2D, NKG2ACE and other markers. J gave up 2 bases and V 0 bases, and 4 bases lay outside the gene matches. Per the germline V gene, CDR1 is NNHNN and CDR2 is SYGAGS (reference sequence). The CDR3 is 16 residues long. Sequencing used cDNA as its template, made by extracting RNA and reverse transcribing it. Here immunoSEQ multiplex PCR was the method, and the copy in TCRdb shows in-frame clones only, minus some. The sample includes 200,000 to 300,000 clones, none of them occurring once. On this clone: Its cognate antigen is unknown. Mouse germline and gene names are used. Coverage ceases 4 residues before the CDR3 finishes, and the germline J gene fills in the end.

V and J are TRBV13-2 and TRBJ2-2; 7 bases agree with TRBD2. Sequenced: CD4+ T cells sorted from a lymph node. The clonotype comes from a C3H/HeJ mouse with alopecia areata. Strain MHC haplotype: H2-k. The CDR3 is CASGDASWGNTGQLYF. The CDR3 bases that were read are TGTGCCAGCGGTGATGCTTCCTGGGGGAACACCGGG.